The TCR beta chain under discussion was sequenced for a study of shared clonotypes between healthy human individuals. Comments on this clone: What it recognizes is unknown.

V gave up 2 bases and J gave up 0 bases, with 14 bases separating them. CDR1 is ENHRY and CDR2 is SYGVKD in the germline V gene. This CDR3 comprises 17 residues. Study-wide findings and caveats: Collection of samples was limited to blood; tissue repertoires likely differ.

Genomic DNA of every subset was divided equally among multiple immunoSEQ plates. Profiled with immunoSEQ multiplex PCR; TCRdb holds only in-frame clones, not every one. The sample has under 600,000 clones; roughly 72% are singletons. The clonotype originates from a woman aged 40 to 50 in good health. Some clones in this sample may be carry-over from other donors' samples. The sample taken for sequencing was PBMCs. The V gene is TRBV10-3, the J gene TRBJ1-3; D is unclear. CDR3: CAISERGLGLSGNTIYF. CDR3 in DNA: TGTGCCATCAGTGAGAGAGGACTCGGCCTCTCTGGAAACACCATATATTTT.